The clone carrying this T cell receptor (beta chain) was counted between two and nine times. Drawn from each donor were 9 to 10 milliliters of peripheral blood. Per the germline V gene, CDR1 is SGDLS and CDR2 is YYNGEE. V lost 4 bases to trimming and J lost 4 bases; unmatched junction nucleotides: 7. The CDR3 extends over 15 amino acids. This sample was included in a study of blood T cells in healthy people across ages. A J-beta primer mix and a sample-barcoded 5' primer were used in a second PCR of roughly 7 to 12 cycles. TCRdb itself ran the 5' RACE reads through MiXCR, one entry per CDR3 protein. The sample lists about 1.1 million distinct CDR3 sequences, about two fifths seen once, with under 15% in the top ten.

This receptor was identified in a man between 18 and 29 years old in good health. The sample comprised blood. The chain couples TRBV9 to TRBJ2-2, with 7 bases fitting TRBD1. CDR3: CASSPRQGSTGELFF. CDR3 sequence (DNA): TGTGCCAGCAGCCCCCGACAGGGAAGCACCGGGGAGCTGTTTTTT.